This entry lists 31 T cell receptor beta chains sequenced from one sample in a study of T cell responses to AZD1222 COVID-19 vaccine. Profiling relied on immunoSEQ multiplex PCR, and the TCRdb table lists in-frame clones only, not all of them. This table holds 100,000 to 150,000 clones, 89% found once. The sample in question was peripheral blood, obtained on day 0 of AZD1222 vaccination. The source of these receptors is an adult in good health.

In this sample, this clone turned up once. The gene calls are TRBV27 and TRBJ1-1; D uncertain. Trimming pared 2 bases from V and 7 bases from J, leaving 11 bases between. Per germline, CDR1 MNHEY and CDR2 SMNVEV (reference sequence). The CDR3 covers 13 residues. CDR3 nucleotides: TGTGCCAGCAGTTTAACGGGGTCTGATGAAGCTTTCTTT. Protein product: CASSLTGSDEAFF.

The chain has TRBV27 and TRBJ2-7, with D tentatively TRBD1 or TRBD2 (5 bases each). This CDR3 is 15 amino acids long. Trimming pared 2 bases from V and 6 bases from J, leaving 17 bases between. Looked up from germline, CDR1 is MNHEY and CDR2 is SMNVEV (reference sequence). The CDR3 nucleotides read TGTGCCAGCAGTTTAGCCGGGGATGGGGCTCGCGAGCAGTACTTC. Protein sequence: CASSLAGDGAREQYF.

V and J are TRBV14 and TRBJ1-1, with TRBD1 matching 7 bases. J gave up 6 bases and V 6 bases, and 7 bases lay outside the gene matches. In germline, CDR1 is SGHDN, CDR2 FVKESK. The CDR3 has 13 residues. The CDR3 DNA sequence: TGTGCCAGCAGTTTCCAGGGGGACGCTGAAGCTTTCTTT. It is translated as CASSFQGDAEAFF.

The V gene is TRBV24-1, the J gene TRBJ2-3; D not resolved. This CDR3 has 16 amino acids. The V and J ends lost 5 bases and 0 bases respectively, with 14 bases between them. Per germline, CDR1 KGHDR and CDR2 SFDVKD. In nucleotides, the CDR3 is TGTGCCACCAGTGGTACAGACCTATCTAGCACAGATACGCAGTATTTT. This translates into CATSGTDLSSTDTQYF.

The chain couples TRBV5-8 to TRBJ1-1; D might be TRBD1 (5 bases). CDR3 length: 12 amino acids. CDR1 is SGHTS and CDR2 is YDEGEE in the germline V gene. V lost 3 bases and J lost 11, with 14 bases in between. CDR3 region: CASSSGRPVAFF. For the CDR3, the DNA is TGTGCCAGCAGCTCGGGACGGCCCGTGGCTTTCTTT.

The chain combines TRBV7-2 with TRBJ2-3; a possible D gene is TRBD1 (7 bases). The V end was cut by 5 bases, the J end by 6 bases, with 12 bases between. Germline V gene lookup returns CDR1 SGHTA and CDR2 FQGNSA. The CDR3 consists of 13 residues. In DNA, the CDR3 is TGTGCCAGCAGCACACAGGGGAGGGATACGCAGTATTTT. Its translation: CASSTQGRDTQYF.

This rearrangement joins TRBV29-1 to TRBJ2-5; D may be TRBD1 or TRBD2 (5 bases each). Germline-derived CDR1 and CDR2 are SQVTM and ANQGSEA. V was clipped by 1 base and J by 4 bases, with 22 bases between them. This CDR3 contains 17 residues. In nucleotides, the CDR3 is TGCAGCGTTGAAGGAAGTTTCTCAGGGACGGTGCGAGAGACCCAGTACTTC. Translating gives CSVEGSFSGTVRETQYF.

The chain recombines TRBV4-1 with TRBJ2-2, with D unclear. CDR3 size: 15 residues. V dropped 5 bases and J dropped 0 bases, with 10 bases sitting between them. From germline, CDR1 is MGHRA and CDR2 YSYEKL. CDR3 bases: TGCGCCAGCAGCGTTAGGGAACCGAACACCGGGGAGCTGTTTTTT. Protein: CASSVREPNTGELFF.

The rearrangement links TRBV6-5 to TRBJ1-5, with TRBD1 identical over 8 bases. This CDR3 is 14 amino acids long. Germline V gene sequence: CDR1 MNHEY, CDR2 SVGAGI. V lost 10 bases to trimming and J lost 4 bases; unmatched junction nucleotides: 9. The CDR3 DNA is TGTGCCACCCTACAGGGGGAACCAAATCAGCCCCAGCATTTT. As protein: CATLQGEPNQPQHF.

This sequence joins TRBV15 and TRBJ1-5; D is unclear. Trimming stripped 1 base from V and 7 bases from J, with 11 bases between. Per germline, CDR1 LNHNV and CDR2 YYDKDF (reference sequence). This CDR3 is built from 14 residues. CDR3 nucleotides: TGTGCCACCAGCAGAGTTCATCAGGACCAGCCCCAGCATTTT. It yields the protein CATSRVHQDQPQHF. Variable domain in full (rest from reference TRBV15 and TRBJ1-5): DAMVIQNPRYQVTQFGKPVTLSCSQTLNHNVMYWYQQKSSQAPKLLFHYYDKDFNNEADTPDNFQSRRPNTSFCFLDIRSPGLGDTAMYLCATSRVHQDQPQHFGDGTRLSIL.

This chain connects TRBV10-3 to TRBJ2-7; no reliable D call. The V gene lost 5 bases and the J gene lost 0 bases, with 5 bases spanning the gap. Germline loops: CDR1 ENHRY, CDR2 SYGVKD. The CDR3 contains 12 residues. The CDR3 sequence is CAISQNSYEQYF. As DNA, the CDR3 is TGTGCCATCAGTCAAAACTCCTACGAGCAGTACTTC.

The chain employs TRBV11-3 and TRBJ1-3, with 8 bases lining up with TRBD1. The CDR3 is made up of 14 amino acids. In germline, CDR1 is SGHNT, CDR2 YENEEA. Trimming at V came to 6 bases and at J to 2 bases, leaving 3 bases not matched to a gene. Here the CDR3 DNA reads TGTGCCAGCAGGAGACAGGGGACTGGAAACACCATATATTTT. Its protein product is CASRRQGTGNTIYF.

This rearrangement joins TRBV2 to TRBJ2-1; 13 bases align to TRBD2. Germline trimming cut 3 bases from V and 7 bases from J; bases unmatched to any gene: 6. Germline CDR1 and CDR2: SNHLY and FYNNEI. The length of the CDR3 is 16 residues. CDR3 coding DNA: TGTGCCAGCAGTGATCTGGGGACTAGCGGGATAAATGAGCAGTTCTTC. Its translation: CASSDLGTSGINEQFF.

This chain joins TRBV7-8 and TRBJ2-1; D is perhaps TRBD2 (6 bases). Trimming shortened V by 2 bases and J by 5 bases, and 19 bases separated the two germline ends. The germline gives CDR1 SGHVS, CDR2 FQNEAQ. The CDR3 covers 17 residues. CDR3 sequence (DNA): TGTGCCAGCAGCTTACAAAGATCCGGGACTCTACACAATGAGCAGTTCTTC. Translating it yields CASSLQRSGTLHNEQFF.

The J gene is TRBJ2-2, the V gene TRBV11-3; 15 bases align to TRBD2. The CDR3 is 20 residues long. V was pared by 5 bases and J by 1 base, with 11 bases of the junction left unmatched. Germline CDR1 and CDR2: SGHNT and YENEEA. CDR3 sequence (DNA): TGTGCCAGCAGCCCTGGACTAGCGGGAGGGCCGGGTCTGAACACCGGGGAGCTGTTTTTT. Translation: CASSPGLAGGPGLNTGELFF.

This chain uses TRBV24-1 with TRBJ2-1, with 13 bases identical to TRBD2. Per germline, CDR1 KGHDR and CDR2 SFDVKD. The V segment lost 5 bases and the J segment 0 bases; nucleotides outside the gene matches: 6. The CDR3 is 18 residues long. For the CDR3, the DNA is TGTGCCACCAGTGTCGGGACTAGCGGGAAAAGCTCCTACAATGAGCAGTTCTTC. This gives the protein CATSVGTSGKSSYNEQFF.

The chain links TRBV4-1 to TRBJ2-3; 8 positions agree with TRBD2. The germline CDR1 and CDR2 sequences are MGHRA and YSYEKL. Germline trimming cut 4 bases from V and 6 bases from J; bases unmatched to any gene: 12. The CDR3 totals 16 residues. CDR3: CASSPPRGAGADTQYF. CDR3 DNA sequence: TGCGCCAGCAGCCCCCCCCGGGGAGCGGGAGCGGATACGCAGTATTTT.

The CDR3 DNA reads as TGTGCCAGCAGTTTCGAGCGGACAAGCAATGAGCAGTTCTTC. Amino acid sequence: CASSFERTSNEQFF. This chain uses TRBV27 with TRBJ2-1; D possibly uses TRBD1 or TRBD2 (5 bases each). V lost 3 bases and J 6 bases, leaving 12 bases between the germline ends. The CDR3 has 14 amino acids. The germline CDR1 and CDR2 sequences are MNHEY and SMNVEV (reference sequence).

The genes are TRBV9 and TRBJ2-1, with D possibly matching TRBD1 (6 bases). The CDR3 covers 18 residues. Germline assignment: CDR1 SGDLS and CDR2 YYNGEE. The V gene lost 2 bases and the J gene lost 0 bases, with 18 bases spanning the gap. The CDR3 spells CASSVPRDIGSSYNEQFF. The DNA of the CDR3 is TGTGCCAGCAGCGTTCCCCGGGACATAGGTAGCTCCTACAATGAGCAGTTCTTC.

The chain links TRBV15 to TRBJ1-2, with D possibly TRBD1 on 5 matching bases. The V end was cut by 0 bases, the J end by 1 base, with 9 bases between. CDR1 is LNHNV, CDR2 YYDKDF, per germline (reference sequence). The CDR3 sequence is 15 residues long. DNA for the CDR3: TGTGCCACCAGCAGAGATCGGGACCATAACTATGGCTACACCTTC. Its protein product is CATSRDRDHNYGYTF. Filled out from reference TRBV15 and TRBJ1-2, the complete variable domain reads DAMVIQNPRYQVTQFGKPVTLSCSQTLNHNVMYWYQQKSSQAPKLLFHYYDKDFNNEADTPDNFQSRRPNTSFCFLDIRSPGLGDTAMYLCATSRDRDHNYGYTFGSGTRLTVV.

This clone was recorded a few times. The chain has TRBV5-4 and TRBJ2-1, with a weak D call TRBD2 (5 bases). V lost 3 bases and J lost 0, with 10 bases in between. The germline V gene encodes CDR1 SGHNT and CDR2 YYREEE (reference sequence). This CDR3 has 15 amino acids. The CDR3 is CASSSDSPSYNEQFF. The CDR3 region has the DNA TGTGCCAGCAGCTCGGACTCCCCCTCCTACAATGAGCAGTTCTTC.

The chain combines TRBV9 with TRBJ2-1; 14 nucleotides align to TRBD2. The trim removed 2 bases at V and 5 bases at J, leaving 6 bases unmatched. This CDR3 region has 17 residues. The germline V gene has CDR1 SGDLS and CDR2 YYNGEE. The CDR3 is CASSVRGLAGVNNEQFF. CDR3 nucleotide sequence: TGTGCCAGCAGCGTCAGGGGACTAGCGGGAGTCAACAATGAGCAGTTCTTC.

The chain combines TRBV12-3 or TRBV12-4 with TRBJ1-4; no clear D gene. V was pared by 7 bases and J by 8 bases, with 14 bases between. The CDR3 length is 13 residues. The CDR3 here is CASTFLLTEKLFF. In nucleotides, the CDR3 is TGTGCCAGCACCTTCCTATTGACGGAAAAACTGTTTTTT.

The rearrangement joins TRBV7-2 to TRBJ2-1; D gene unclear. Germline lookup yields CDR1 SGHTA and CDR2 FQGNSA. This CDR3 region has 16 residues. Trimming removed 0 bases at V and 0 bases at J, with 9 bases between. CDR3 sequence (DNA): TGTGCCAGCAGCTTAGCCTTCGGATACTCCTACAATGAGCAGTTCTTC. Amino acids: CASSLAFGYSYNEQFF.

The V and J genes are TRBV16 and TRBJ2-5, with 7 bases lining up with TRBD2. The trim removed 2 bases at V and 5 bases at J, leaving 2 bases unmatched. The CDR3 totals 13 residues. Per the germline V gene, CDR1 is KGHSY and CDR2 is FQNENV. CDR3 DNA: TGTGCCAGCAGCCAACTGGGAGGGGAGACCCAGTACTTC. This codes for CASSQLGGETQYF. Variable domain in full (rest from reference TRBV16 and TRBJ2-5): GEEVAQTPKHLVRGEGQKAKLYCAPIKGHSYVFWYQQVLKNEFKFLISFQNENVFDETGMPKERFSAKCLPNSPCSLEIQATKLEDSAVYFCASSQLGGETQYFGPGTRLLVL.

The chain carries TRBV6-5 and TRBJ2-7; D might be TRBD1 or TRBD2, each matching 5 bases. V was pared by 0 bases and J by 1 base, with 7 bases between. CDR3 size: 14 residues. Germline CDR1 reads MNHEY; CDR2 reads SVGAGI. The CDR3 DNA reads TGTGCCAGCAGTTACTCATGGGGGTCCTACGAGCAGTACTTC. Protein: CASSYSWGSYEQYF.

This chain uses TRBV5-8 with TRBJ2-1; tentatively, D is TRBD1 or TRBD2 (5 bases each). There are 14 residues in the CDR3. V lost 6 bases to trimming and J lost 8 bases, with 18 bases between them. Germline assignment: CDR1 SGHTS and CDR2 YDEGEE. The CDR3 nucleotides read TGTGCCAGCACGAGGGGCGATAAGATCGATGAGCAGTTCTTC. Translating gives CASTRGDKIDEQFF.

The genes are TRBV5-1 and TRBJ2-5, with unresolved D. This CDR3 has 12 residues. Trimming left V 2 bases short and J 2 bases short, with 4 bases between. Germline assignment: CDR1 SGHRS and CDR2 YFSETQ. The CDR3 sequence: CASSFAQETQYF. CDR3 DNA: TGCGCCAGCAGCTTCGCTCAAGAGACCCAGTACTTC.

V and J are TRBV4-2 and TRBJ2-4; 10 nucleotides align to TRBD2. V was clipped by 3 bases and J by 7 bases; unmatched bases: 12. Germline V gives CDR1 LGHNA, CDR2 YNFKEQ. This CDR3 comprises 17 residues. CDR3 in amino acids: CASSQAGLATGGNIQYF. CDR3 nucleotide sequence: TGTGCCAGCAGCCAGGCGGGACTAGCGACCGGCGGGAACATTCAGTACTTC.

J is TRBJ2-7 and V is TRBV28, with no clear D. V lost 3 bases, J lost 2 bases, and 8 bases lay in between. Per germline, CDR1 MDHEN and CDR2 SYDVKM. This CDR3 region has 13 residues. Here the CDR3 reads CASSFGGTYEQYF. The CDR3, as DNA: TGTGCCAGCAGTTTTGGCGGCACCTACGAGCAGTACTTC. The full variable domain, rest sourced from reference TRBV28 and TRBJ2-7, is DVKVTQSSRYLVKRTGEKVFLECVQDMDHENMFWYRQDPGLGLRLIYFSYDVKMKEKGDIPEGYSVSREKKERFSLILESASTNQTSMYLCASSFGGTYEQYFGPGTRLTVT.

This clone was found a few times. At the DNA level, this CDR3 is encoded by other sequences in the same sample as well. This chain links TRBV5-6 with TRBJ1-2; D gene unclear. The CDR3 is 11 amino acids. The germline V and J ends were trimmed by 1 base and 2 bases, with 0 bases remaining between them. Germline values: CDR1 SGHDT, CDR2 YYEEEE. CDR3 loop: CASSLNYGYTF. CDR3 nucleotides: TGTGCCAGCAGCTTGAACTATGGCTACACCTTC.